This TCR beta chain originates from a study of blood T cell repertoires in COVID-19. Overall study context: Samples of COVID-19 (acute and convalescent) were obtained from the United States, Italy and Spain. From T cells, B-cell-depleted T cells, or PBMCs came the material, which was cDNA or gDNA.

As originally analysed: The authors estimated nucleated cell counts from reference gene primer amplification. Produced via immunoSEQ multiplex PCR; TCRdb's table is partial and in-frame only. V, J and clone size reflect that table, while D and trimming were determined from the DNA. Of 60,000 to 75,000 clones in the sample, roughly nine tenths are singletons; the top ten hold approximately 4.1%. CDR3 size: 17 residues. CDR1 and CDR2 from the germline V gene are LGHNA and YNFKEQ. V shed 0 bases and J shed 1 base, with 12 bases lying between them. The chain joins TRBV4-2 to TRBJ2-2; possibly TRBD2 for D (6 bases). This TCR derives from a man between 65 and 79 years old with active COVID-19. The sequencing sample was made of peripheral blood. CDR3 protein: CASSQEGVSGNTGELFF. The CDR3 region has the DNA TGTGCCAGCAGCCAAGAGGGGGTTAGCGGGAACACCGGGGAGCTGTTTTTT.